The sequence of this T cell receptor beta chain was determined in a study of blood T cell repertoires in COVID-19. TCRdb's copy holds only in-frame clones and misses some; the assay was immunoSEQ multiplex PCR. In the table there are about 190,000 clones, approximately 90% of which are singletons. The CDR3 totals 15 residues. CDR1 is SGHRS, CDR2 YFSETQ, per germline. V lost 4 bases, J lost 1 base, and 6 bases stayed unmatched. The TCR comes from a man younger than 45 with acute or convalescent COVID-19. Sequencing was performed on peripheral blood. The rearrangement joins TRBV5-1 to TRBJ2-3; TRBD2 aligns across 7 bases. The CDR3 DNA sequence: TGCGCCAGCAGCGGGTTGGCGGGGGGCACAGATACGCAGTATTTT. Its translation is CASSGLAGGTDTQYF.